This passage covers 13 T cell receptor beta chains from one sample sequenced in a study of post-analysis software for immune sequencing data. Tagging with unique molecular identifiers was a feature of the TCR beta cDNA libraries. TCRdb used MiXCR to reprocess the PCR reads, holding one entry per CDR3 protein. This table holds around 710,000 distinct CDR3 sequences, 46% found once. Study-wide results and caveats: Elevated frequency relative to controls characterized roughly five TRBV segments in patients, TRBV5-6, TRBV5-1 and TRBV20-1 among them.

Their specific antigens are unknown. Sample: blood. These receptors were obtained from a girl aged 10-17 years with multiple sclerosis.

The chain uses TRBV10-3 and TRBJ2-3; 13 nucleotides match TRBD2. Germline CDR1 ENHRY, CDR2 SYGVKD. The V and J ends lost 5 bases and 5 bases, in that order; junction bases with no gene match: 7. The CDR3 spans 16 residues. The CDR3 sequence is CAISPTSGRAGDTQYF. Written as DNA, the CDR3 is TGTGCCATCAGTCCAACTAGCGGGAGGGCCGGAGATACGCAGTATTTT.

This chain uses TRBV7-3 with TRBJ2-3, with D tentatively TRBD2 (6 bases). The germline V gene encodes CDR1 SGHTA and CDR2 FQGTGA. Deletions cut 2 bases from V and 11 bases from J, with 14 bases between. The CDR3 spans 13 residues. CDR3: CASSLAPEGWQYF. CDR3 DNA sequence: TGTGCCAGCAGCTTAGCTCCGGAGGGGTGGCAGTATTTT. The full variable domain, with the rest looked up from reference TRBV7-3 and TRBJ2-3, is GAGVSQTPSNKVTEKGKYVELRCDPISGHTALYWYRQSLGQGPEFLIYFQGTGAADDSGLPNDRFFAVRPEGSVSTLKIQRTERGDSAVYLCASSLAPEGWQYFGPGTRLTVL.

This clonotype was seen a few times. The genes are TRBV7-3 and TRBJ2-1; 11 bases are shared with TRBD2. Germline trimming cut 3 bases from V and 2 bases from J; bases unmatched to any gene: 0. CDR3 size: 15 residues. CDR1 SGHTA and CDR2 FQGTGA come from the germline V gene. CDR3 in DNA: TGTGCCAGCAGCTTTAGCGGGAGGGCCTACAATGAGCAGTTCTTC. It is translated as CASSFSGRAYNEQFF.

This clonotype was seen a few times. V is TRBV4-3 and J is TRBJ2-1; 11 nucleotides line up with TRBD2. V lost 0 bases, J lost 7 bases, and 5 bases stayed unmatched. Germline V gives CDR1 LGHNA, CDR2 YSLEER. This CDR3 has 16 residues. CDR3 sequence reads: CASSQELAGAGNEQFF. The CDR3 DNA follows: TGCGCCAGCAGCCAAGAACTAGCGGGAGCTGGAAATGAGCAGTTCTTC.

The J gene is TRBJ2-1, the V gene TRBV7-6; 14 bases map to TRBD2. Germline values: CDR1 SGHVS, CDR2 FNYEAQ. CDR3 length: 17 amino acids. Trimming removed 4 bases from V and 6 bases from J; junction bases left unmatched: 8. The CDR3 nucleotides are TGTGCCAGCAGCTCAACCCCGGGACTAGCGGGGGCCAATGAGCAGTTCTTC. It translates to CASSSTPGLAGANEQFF.

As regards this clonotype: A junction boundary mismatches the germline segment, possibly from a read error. CDR3 region: CASSQINSGPSYEQYF. The CDR3 nucleotides read TGCGCTAGCAGCCAGATCAACAGCGGACCGTCCTACGAGCAGTACTTC. The gene calls are TRBV4-1 and TRBJ2-7, with TRBD2 as a possible D gene (5 bases). The length of the CDR3 is 16 residues. The germline CDR1 and CDR2 sequences are MGHRA and YSYEKL.

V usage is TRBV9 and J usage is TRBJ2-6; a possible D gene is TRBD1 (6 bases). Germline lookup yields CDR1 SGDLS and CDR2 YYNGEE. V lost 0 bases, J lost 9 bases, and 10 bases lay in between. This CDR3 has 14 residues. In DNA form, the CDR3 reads TGTGCCAGCAGCGTAGACCAGGGGTACAACGTCCTGACTTTC. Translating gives CASSVDQGYNVLTF. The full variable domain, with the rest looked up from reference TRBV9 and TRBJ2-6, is DSGVTQTPKHLITATGQRVTLRCSPRSGDLSVYWYQQSLDQGLQFLIQYYNGEERAKGNILERFSAQQFPDLHSELNLSSLELGDSALYFCASSVDQGYNVLTFGAGSRLTVL.

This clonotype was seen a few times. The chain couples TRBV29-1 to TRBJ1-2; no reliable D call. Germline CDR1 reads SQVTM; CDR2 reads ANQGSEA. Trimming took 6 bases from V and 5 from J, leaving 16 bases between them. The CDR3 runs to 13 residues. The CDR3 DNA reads TGCAGCGTGACCTCTGGACCGGAATATGGCTACACCTTC. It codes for CSVTSGPEYGYTF.

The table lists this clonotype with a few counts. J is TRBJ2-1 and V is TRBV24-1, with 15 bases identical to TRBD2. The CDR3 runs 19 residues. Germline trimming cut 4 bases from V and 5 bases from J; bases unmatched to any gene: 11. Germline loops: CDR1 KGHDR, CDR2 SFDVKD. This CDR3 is CATSEATGLAGGANNEQFF. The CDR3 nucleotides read TGTGCCACCAGTGAAGCCACGGGACTAGCGGGAGGTGCTAACAATGAGCAGTTCTTC.

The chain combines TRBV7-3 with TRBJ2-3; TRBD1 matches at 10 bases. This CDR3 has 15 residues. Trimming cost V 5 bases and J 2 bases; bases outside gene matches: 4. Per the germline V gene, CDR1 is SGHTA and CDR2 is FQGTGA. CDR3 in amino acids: CASSIGTGATDTQYF. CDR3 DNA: TGTGCCAGCAGCATCGGGACAGGGGCCACAGATACGCAGTATTTT.

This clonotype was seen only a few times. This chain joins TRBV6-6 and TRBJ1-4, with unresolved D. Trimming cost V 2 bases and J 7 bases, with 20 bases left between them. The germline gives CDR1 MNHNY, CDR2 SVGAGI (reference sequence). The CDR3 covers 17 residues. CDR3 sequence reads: CASSYPGSTARGEKLFF. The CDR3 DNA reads TGTGCCAGCAGTTACCCCGGAAGTACAGCACGGGGTGAAAAACTGTTTTTT.

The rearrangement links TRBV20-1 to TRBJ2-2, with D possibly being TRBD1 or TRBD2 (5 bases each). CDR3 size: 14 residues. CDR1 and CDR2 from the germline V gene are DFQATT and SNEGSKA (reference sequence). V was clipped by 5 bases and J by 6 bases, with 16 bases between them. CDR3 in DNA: TGCAGTGCTCCCTTACTAGGGGCGTCCGGGGAGCTGTTTTTT. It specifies CSAPLLGASGELFF.

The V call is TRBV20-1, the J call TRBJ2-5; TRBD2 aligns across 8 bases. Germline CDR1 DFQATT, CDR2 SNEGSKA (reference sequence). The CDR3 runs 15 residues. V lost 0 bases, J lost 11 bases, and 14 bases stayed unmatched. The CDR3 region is CSARDSGTAYNEQYF. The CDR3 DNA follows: TGCAGTGCTAGAGATAGCGGGACCGCCTACAATGAGCAGTACTTC.